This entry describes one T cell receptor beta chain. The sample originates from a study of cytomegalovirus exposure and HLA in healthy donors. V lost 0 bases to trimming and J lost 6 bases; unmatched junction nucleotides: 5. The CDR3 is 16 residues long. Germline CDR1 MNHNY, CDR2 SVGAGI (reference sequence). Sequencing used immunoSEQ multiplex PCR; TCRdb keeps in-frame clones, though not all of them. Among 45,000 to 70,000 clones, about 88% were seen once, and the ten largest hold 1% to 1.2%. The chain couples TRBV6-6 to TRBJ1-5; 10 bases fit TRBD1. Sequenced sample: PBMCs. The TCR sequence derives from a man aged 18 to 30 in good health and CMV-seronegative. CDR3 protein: CASSYSDRGKSQPQHF. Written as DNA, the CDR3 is TGTGCCAGCAGTTACTCGGACAGGGGGAAAAGTCAGCCCCAGCATTTT.